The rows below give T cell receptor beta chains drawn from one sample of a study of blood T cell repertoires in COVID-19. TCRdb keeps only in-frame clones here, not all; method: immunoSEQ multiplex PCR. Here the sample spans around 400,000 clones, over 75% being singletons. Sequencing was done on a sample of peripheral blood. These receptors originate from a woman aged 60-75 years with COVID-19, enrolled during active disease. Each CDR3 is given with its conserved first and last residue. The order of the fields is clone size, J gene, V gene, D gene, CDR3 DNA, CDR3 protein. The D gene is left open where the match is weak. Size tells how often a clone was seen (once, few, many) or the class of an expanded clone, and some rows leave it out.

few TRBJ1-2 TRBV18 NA TGTGCCAGCTCACCATACAGGGTGGAGGACTATGGCTACACCTTC CASSPYRVEDYGYTF
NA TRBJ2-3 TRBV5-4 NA TGTGCCAGCAGCTTGGTTGGGGGGATCACAGATACGCAGTATTTT CASSLVGGITDTQYF
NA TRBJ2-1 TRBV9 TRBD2 TGTGCCAGCAGCTCCGGACTAGCGGAAAGAAATGAGCAGTTCTTC CASSSGLAERNEQFF
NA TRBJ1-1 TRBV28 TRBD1 TGTGCCAGCAGCCCTGGGGACAGGAACACTGAAGCTTTCTTT CASSPGDRNTEAFF
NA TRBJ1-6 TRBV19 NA TGTGCCAGTAGTATAATAAAGGGAGGGGATTCACCCCTCCACTTT CASSIIKGGDSPLHF
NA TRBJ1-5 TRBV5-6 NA TGTGCCAGCAGCGCCCTCGGGGGGAATCAGCCCCAGCATTTT CASSALGGNQPQHF
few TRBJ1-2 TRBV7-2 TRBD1 TGTGCCAGCAGCCGCGGACAGGGAACGAACTATGGCTACACCTTC CASSRGQGTNYGYTF
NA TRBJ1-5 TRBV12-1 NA TGTGCCAGCAGCTCCGCGGGGGGGCATGTTGGTCAGCCCCAGCATTTT CASSSAGGHVGQPQHF
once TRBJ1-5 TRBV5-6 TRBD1 TGTGCCAGCAAAACCGGGACAGGGAGCAGTCCCCAGCATTTT CASKTGTGSSPQHF
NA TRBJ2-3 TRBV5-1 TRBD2 TGCGCCAGCAGCTTGGCCGAAAGCGGGGGGTTCACAGATACGCAGTATTTT CASSLAESGGFTDTQYF
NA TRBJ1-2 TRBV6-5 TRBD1 TGTGCCAGCACCAACGGTCCAGGGGGTAACTATGGCTACACCTTC CASTNGPGGNYGYTF
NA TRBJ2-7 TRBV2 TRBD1 TGTGCCAGCAAGCTCTGGACAGGAGACACCTACGAGCAGTACTTC CASKLWTGDTYEQYF
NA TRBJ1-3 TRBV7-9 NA TGTGCCAGCAGCTTAGTCCCGTACTCTGGAAACACCATATATTTT CASSLVPYSGNTIYF
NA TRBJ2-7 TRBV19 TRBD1 TGTGCCAGTAGTAAGGGGACAGGGGGCGCGAATTACGAGCAGTACTTC CASSKGTGGANYEQYF
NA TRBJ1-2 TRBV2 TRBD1 TGTGCCAGCAGTTTACAGGGGCTCTATGGCTACACCTTC CASSLQGLYGYTF
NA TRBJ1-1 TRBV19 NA TGTGCCAGTATCGCCGGGCAGGGGAGATCCACTGAAGCTTTCTTT CASIAGQGRSTEAFF
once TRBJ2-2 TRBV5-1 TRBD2 TGCGCCAGCAGCCCCGGGGCTAGCGGGGGGCTTCGTAACACCGGGGAGCTGTTTTTT CASSPGASGGLRNTGELFF
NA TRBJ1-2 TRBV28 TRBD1 TGTGCCAGCAGTTCTCGTGCCGGGACAGCCTATGGCTACACCTTC CASSSRAGTAYGYTF
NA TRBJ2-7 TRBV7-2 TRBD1 TGTGCCAGCAGCCCCCAAGGGGGACAGGGCTACGAGCAGTACTTC CASSPQGGQGYEQYF
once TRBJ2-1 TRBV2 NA TGTGCCAGCAGTGAACGGGACAGCGGGTACAATGAGCAGTTCTTC CASSERDSGYNEQFF
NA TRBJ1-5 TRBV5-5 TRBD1 TGTGCCAGCAGCTTGGGACAGGGGGGCTGGCAGCCCCAGCATTTT CASSLGQGGWQPQHF
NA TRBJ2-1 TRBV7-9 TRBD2 TGTGCCAGCAGCTTTTGGACTAGCGGATCTTACAATGAGCAGTTCTTC CASSFWTSGSYNEQFF
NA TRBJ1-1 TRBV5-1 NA TGCGCCAGCAGCTTGGTTCCCAATGAGCTTATGAACACTGAAGCTTTCTTT CASSLVPNELMNTEAFF